Following are 29 T cell receptor beta chains from one sample sequenced in a study of blood T cells in healthy people across ages. Through a sample-barcoded 5' primer and a J-beta primer mix, a second PCR was run for roughly 7 to 11 cycles. TCRdb re-called the 5' RACE reads with MiXCR, one entry per CDR3 protein. Seen here are hundreds of thousands of distinct CDR3 sequences, 20% to 30% observed once, and the top ten hold 9.4%. These same data were also listed under a study on T cells of mothers and their children.

The specimen sequenced was blood. The receptors originated from a boy aged 5-17 years in good health.

The chain recombines TRBV29-1 with TRBJ1-1; tentative D call: TRBD1 (6 bases). Germline-derived CDR1 and CDR2 are SQVTM and ANQGSEA. This CDR3 is 12 amino acids long. V was clipped by 5 bases and J by 4 bases, with 11 bases between them. The CDR3, as DNA: TGCAGCGTTTTGAGGGGGACCACTGAAGCTTTCTTT. Translation gives CSVLRGTTEAFF.

The V and J genes are TRBV6-5 and TRBJ2-1; 9 bases fit TRBD1. The CDR3 spans 16 residues. With V trimmed by 4 bases and J by 4 bases, 8 bases remained unmatched. CDR1 and CDR2 (germline): MNHEY, SVGAGI. CDR3 amino acids: CASSSLQGALYNEQFF. In DNA form, the CDR3 reads TGTGCCAGCAGTTCCCTACAGGGGGCCCTTTACAATGAGCAGTTCTTC.

The chain uses TRBV20-1 and TRBJ2-5; 8 bases fit TRBD2. CDR3 size: 16 residues. Trimming took 6 bases from V and 2 from J; bases not matched to a gene: 14. Germline CDR1 DFQATT, CDR2 SNEGSKA (reference sequence). The CDR3 DNA is TGCAGTGCCGCCTACGGGGGGGTACAGCAACAAGAGACCCAGTACTTC. Translated: CSAAYGGVQQQETQYF.

This chain joins TRBV7-2 and TRBJ1-4; D unresolved. The CDR3 is 13 amino acids. The germline V gene has CDR1 SGHTA and CDR2 FQGNSA. Trimming took 1 base from V and 6 from J, leaving 6 bases between them. The CDR3 is CTSSLGPYEKLFF. CDR3 nucleotides: TGTACCAGCAGCTTAGGTCCCTATGAAAAACTGTTTTTT.

This clonotype was seen repeatedly, ten times or more. The rearrangement uses TRBV19 and TRBJ2-1; D gene ambiguous. The V end lost 9 bases, the J end lost 2 bases, and 8 bases lay between the germline ends. CDR3 length: 12 residues. CDR1 is LNHDA, CDR2 SQIVND, per germline (reference sequence). The CDR3 sequence: CASSSTYNEQFF. In DNA form, the CDR3 reads TGTGCCAGCAGCTCAACCTACAATGAGCAGTTCTTC.

This clonotype has only a few counts. The J gene is TRBJ2-1, the V gene TRBV14, with TRBD2 matching 7 bases. The CDR3 extends over 17 amino acids. Germline CDR1 and CDR2: SGHDN and FVKESK. V lost 4 bases to trimming and J lost 0 bases; unmatched junction nucleotides: 9. CDR3 bases: TGTGCCAGCAGCCGTTACACCTCGGGGGGCTCCTACAATGAGCAGTTCTTC. Amino acid sequence: CASSRYTSGGSYNEQFF.

This clonotype showed up just a few times. The rearrangement uses TRBV11-2 and TRBJ1-2; 7 nucleotides match TRBD1. The trim removed 2 bases at V and 2 bases at J, leaving 2 bases unmatched. Germline V gene sequence: CDR1 SGHAT, CDR2 FQNNGV. CDR3 length equals 14 residues. This CDR3 is CASSLRDSNYGYTF. CDR3 sequence (DNA): TGTGCCAGCAGCTTAAGGGACAGCAACTATGGCTACACCTTC.

The J gene is TRBJ2-1, the V gene TRBV29-1, with D possibly TRBD1 on 6 matching bases. Trimming left V 7 bases short and J 5 bases short, with 15 bases between. The CDR3 runs 13 residues. Germline-derived CDR1 and CDR2 are SQVTM and ANQGSEA. CDR3 protein: CSAWGPEHNEQFF. CDR3 nucleotide sequence: TGCAGCGCCTGGGGGCCCGAACACAATGAGCAGTTCTTC.

This clonotype occurred a few times. The chain carries TRBV9 and TRBJ2-5; 8 bases align to TRBD2. CDR1 is SGDLS, CDR2 YYNGEE, per germline. With 0 bases clipped from V and 5 bases from J, the junction kept 6 bases outside the gene matches. The CDR3 runs 15 residues. CDR3 residues: CASSVARGVGETQYF. The CDR3 nucleotides read TGTGCCAGCAGCGTAGCGCGGGGGGTCGGGGAGACCCAGTACTTC.

The chain uses TRBV28 and TRBJ2-3; D uncertain. This CDR3 is 14 amino acids long. The germline gives CDR1 MDHEN, CDR2 SYDVKM. The V gene lost 5 bases and the J gene lost 0 bases, with 9 bases spanning the gap. The CDR3 region is CASSPWTSTDTQYF. The CDR3 DNA follows: TGTGCCAGCAGTCCCTGGACCAGCACAGATACGCAGTATTTT.

The table lists this clonotype with a few counts. This sequence joins TRBV29-1 and TRBJ2-5; possible D gene TRBD1, 6 bases. This CDR3 region has 15 residues. Germline V gene sequence: CDR1 SQVTM, CDR2 ANQGSEA. Trimming stripped 4 bases from V and 2 bases from J, with 17 bases between. The DNA of the CDR3 is TGCAGCGTTGCCCCTAAATGGACAGCTCAAGAGACCCAGTACTTC. It encodes CSVAPKWTAQETQYF.

This clonotype occurred a few times. The conserved closing phenylalanine or tryptophan is absent in this CDR3, likely reflecting a read error. J is TRBJ2-4 and V is TRBV28; D not certain. The CDR3 is made up of 16 amino acids. Germline V lookup: CDR1 MDHEN, CDR2 SYDVKM. The germline V and J ends were trimmed by 1 base and 5 bases, with 15 bases remaining between them. The CDR3 is CASSLSRTVGQNIQYL. For the CDR3, the DNA is TGTGCCAGCAGTTTATCTCGAACGGTTGGACAAAACATTCAGTACCTC.

V is TRBV7-8 and J is TRBJ1-2; a possible D gene is TRBD1 (6 bases). Germline CDR1 reads SGHVS; CDR2 reads FQNEAQ. The CDR3 runs 18 residues. V shed 3 bases and J shed 3 bases, with 23 bases lying between them. The CDR3 region has the DNA TGTGCCAGCAGCTTCTCTCCTAGGACAGCCTTCCCAGACTATGGCTACACCTTC. Residues: CASSFSPRTAFPDYGYTF.

The gene calls are TRBV12-3 or TRBV12-4 and TRBJ2-3, with 8 bases aligning to TRBD1. This CDR3 region has 14 residues. Trimming at V came to 8 bases and at J to 2 bases, leaving 6 bases not matched to a gene. The CDR3 DNA follows: TGTGCCAGCGAATCGGGACAGGACACAGATACGCAGTATTTT. Translating it yields CASESGQDTDTQYF.

The chain employs TRBV27 and TRBJ2-5; TRBD2 matches 8 bases. The J call is in doubt because the DNA end fits TRBJ2-1 better. This CDR3 has 17 residues. CDR1 and CDR2 (germline): MNHEY, SMNVEV (reference sequence). The DNA for the CDR3 is TGTGCCAGCAGTTTATTATGGCGGGGGGCAGTAAGAAATGAGCAGTTCTTC. Protein: CASSLLWRGAVRNEQFF.

This clonotype was counted only a few times. The chain couples TRBV25-1 to TRBJ2-5, with 10 bases identical to TRBD2. The CDR3 totals 15 residues. Germline V gene sequence: CDR1 MGHDK, CDR2 SYGVNS. J gave up 5 bases and V 4 bases, and 7 bases lay outside the gene matches. The CDR3 DNA reads as TGTGCCAGCAGTGCACGTAGCGGGGGGTGGGAGACCCAGTACTTC. Encoded protein: CASSARSGGWETQYF. Full variable domain (missing parts from reference TRBV25-1 and TRBJ2-5): EADIYQTPRYLVIGTGKKITLECSQTMGHDKMYWYQQDPGMELHLIHYSYGVNSTEKGDLSSESTVSRIRTEHFPLTLESARPSHTSQYLCASSARSGGWETQYFGPGTRLLVL.

The V gene is TRBV25-1, the J gene TRBJ2-5; the D call may be TRBD1 or TRBD2 (5 bases each). The CDR3 is made up of 11 amino acids. Trimming pared 10 bases from V and 5 bases from J, leaving 11 bases between. Germline V CDR1 and CDR2: MGHDK, SYGVNS. The CDR3 bases are TGTGCCACCTTCGGGGCTGAGACCCAGTACTTC. This sequence encodes CATFGAETQYF.

Worth noting for this clonotype: A read error may account for a junction end that differs from germline. The gene calls are TRBV7-2 and TRBJ2-7; D unresolved. The CDR3 runs to 16 residues. Germline assignment: CDR1 SGHTA and CDR2 FQGNSA. The CDR3 sequence: CASSIASNLRVYEQYF. The CDR3 bases are TGTGCCAGCAGCATAGCCTCAAATCTCCGGGTCTACGAGCAGTACTTC.

The chain couples TRBV7-9 to TRBJ2-1, with 10 bases aligning to TRBD1. The germline CDR1 and CDR2 sequences are SEHNR and FQNEAQ (reference sequence). V lost 7 bases and J lost 8; bases outside the gene matches: 8. The CDR3 loop spans 14 amino acids. This CDR3 reads CASNGQGGEDEQFF. The CDR3 nucleotides read TGTGCCAGCAACGGACAGGGGGGAGAGGATGAGCAGTTCTTC.

J is TRBJ1-4 and V is TRBV5-1; 8 bases align to TRBD1. From germline, CDR1 is SGHRS and CDR2 YFSETQ. J lost 8 bases, V lost 2 bases, and 8 bases had no gene match. This CDR3 is 15 amino acids long. The CDR3 DNA reads TGCGCCAGCAGCTTTACGGACAGGGTTGGGGAAAAACTGTTTTTT. Protein sequence: CASSFTDRVGEKLFF.

The chain uses TRBV3-1 and TRBJ2-5; D call uncertain. The J call may not be correct, given that the DNA end is closer to TRBJ2-1. The germline V gene has CDR1 LGHDT and CDR2 YNNKEL (reference sequence). There are 14 residues in the CDR3. CDR3 amino acids: CASSQNGISNEQFF. CDR3 DNA: TGTGCCAGCTCTCAAAATGGGATCTCCAATGAGCAGTTCTTC.

J is TRBJ2-7 and V is TRBV28; D ambiguous. Trimming removed 6 bases at V and 1 base at J, with 10 bases between. Germline CDR1 is MDHEN and CDR2 is SYDVKM. This CDR3 has 13 amino acids. CDR3 bases: TGTGCCAGCAGGAGCACTGAATCCTACGAGCAGTACTTC. Translating gives CASRSTESYEQYF.

This clonotype was recorded a few times. This chain uses TRBV7-2 with TRBJ1-4; TRBD1 might be the D (6 bases). CDR1 and CDR2 (germline): SGHTA, FQGNSA. The CDR3 is made up of 13 amino acids. The ends were cut back, 4 bases at V and 6 bases at J, with 9 bases in the middle. In nucleotides, the CDR3 is TGTGCCAGCAGCTCTTGGACAGATGAAAAACTGTTTTTT. This sequence encodes CASSSWTDEKLFF.

The chain carries TRBV28 and TRBJ2-1; TRBD2 is a possible D gene (6 bases). The CDR3 runs 15 residues. V gave up 4 bases and J gave up 0 bases, with 10 bases separating them. Germline CDR1 is MDHEN and CDR2 is SYDVKM. The CDR3 nucleotides are TGTGCCAGCAGTTGGGCGGGGTTCTCCTACAATGAGCAGTTCTTC. Its protein is CASSWAGFSYNEQFF.

V usage is TRBV4-1 and J usage is TRBJ2-3, with TRBD2 identical over 9 bases. This CDR3 has 17 amino acids. Germline lookup yields CDR1 MGHRA and CDR2 YSYEKL. J gave up 1 base and V 0 bases, and 5 bases lay outside the gene matches. CDR3 DNA: TGCGCCAGCAGCCAAGAGGATAGCGGGAGTCGCACAGATACGCAGTATTTT. The encoded protein is CASSQEDSGSRTDTQYF.

The rearrangement links TRBV6-1 to TRBJ1-5; D gene unclear. This CDR3 contains 13 residues. From germline, CDR1 is MNHNS and CDR2 SASEGT. The V gene lost 0 bases and the J gene lost 7 bases, with 7 bases spanning the gap. The CDR3 protein is CASSEAPGQPQHF. CDR3 nucleotide sequence: TGTGCCAGCAGTGAAGCCCCTGGGCAGCCCCAGCATTTT.

The sample holds one count of this clonotype. The chain employs TRBV7-2 and TRBJ2-5; D ambiguous. The J call is in doubt because the DNA end fits TRBJ2-1 better. This CDR3 is built from 15 residues. Germline CDR1 reads SGHTA; CDR2 reads FQGNSA. CDR3 coding DNA: TGTGCCAGCAGCTTAATGGCAGAAGCGATCAATGAGCAGTTCTTC. It is translated as CASSLMAEAINEQFF.

This sequence joins TRBV7-6 and TRBJ2-1; D gene uncertain. Germline loops: CDR1 SGHVS, CDR2 FNYEAQ. The CDR3 is 17 residues long. Trimming removed 2 bases from V and 0 bases from J, with 14 bases in between. CDR3 loop: CASSLFSWSNSYNEQFF. CDR3 nucleotides: TGTGCCAGCAGCTTATTTTCTTGGAGTAACTCCTACAATGAGCAGTTCTTC.

In this sample, this clonotype turned up many times. This chain uses TRBV28 with TRBJ2-1; no clear D gene. The V and J ends lost 2 bases and 3 bases respectively, with 29 bases between them. This CDR3 spans 21 amino acids. CDR1 and CDR2 from the germline V gene are MDHEN and SYDVKM. For the CDR3, the DNA is TGTGCCAGCAGTTTAGGTTTTGTAGTTAACTCCCCAAGCTCCTACTACAATGAGCAGTTCTTC. Translation gives CASSLGFVVNSPSSYYNEQFF.